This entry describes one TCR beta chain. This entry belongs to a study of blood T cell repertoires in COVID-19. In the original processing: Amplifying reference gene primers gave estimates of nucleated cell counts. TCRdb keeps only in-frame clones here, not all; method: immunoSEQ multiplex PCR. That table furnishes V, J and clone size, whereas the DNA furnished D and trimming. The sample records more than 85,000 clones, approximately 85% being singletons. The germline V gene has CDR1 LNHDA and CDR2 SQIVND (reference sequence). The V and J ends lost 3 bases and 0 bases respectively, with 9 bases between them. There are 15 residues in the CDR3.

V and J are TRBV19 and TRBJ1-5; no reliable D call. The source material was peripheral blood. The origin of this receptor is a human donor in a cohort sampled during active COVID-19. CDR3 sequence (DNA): TGTGCCAGTAGTATGAACACAGATAGCAATCAGCCCCAGCATTTT. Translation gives CASSMNTDSNQPQHF.